These T cell receptor beta chains were read from a single sample in a study of T cell repertoires in cytomegalovirus infection. TCRdb reanalysed the reads using MiXCR and keeps one entry per CDR3 protein. This sample has around 740,000 distinct CDR3 sequences; 35% to 45% occur once, and the top ten carry 2.8%. The sample consisted of PBMCs. The receptors shown here come from a human donor in good health (CMV status not recorded). Some clones in this sample may be carry-over from other donors' samples. CDR3s leave out the opening cysteine and the closing phenylalanine or tryptophan. Fields, in order: D gene, CDR3 length, V gene, J gene, CDR3 protein. D genes are given only for firm matches.

D gene: .
CDR3 length: 13
V gene: TRBV19
J gene: TRBJ1-1
CDR3 protein: ASSIGAEMNTEAF

D gene: .
CDR3 length: 9
V gene: TRBV20-1
J gene: TRBJ2-5
CDR3 protein: SANAGETQY

D gene: .
CDR3 length: 14
V gene: TRBV11-2
J gene: TRBJ2-1
CDR3 protein: ASSTLEGSPYNEQF

D gene: .
CDR3 length: 14
V gene: TRBV20-1
J gene: TRBJ2-1
CDR3 protein: SARDRSLPSYNEQF

D gene: TRBD1
CDR3 length: 13
V gene: TRBV4-3
J gene: TRBJ1-2
CDR3 protein: ASSVDTGTGVGYT

D gene: .
CDR3 length: 11
V gene: TRBV11-1
J gene: TRBJ2-7
CDR3 protein: ASSLTPGNEQY

D gene: TRBD1
CDR3 length: 12
V gene: TRBV11-1
J gene: TRBJ1-2
CDR3 protein: ASSSDRARYGYT

D gene: .
CDR3 length: 12
V gene: TRBV7-2
J gene: TRBJ1-6
CDR3 protein: ASSLDGTNSPLH

D gene: .
CDR3 length: 11
V gene: TRBV7-6
J gene: TRBJ1-1
CDR3 protein: ASSLGSRSESF

D gene: .
CDR3 length: 12
V gene: TRBV27
J gene: TRBJ2-7
CDR3 protein: ASSFGASGYEQY

D gene: TRBD1
CDR3 length: 13
V gene: TRBV12-3/TRBV12-4
J gene: TRBJ1-3
CDR3 protein: ASSFPTGGGNTIY

D gene: TRBD2
CDR3 length: 14
V gene: TRBV7-6
J gene: TRBJ2-1
CDR3 protein: ASSLAFAGGRNEQF

D gene: .
CDR3 length: 11
V gene: TRBV20-1
J gene: TRBJ1-1
CDR3 protein: SASPARITEAF

D gene: .
CDR3 length: 12
V gene: TRBV27
J gene: TRBJ1-5
CDR3 protein: ASSLTASNQPQH

D gene: .
CDR3 length: 12
V gene: TRBV7-8
J gene: TRBJ2-1
CDR3 protein: ASSPASYYNEQF